This is a list of T cell receptor beta chains from one sample in a study of blood T cell repertoires in COVID-19. Here immunoSEQ multiplex PCR was the method, and the copy in TCRdb shows in-frame clones only, minus some. The table records 400,000 to 500,000 clones, approximately 91% of them present only once. The sequencing sample was made of PBMCs or T cells enriched from blood (not recorded which). Receptors originate from a woman between 18 and 29 years old who had been exposed to COVID-19. CDR3s include the opening cysteine and the closing phenylalanine or tryptophan. D genes are given only for firm matches. Where a row states a size, it is once, few, many or the class of an expanded clone; other rows omit it.

clone size	D gene	V gene	J gene	CDR3 protein	CDR3 DNA
-	TRBD1	TRBV9	TRBJ1-5	CASSPGTGGNQPQHF	TGTGCCAGCAGCCCGGGGACAGGGGGCAATCAGCCCCAGCATTTT
once	TRBD1	TRBV7-9	TRBJ1-3	CASRTGGWVGNTIYF	TGTGCCAGCAGGACAGGGGGCTGGGTTGGAAACACCATATATTTT
-	-	TRBV19	TRBJ2-3	CASRKLENTDTQYF	TGTGCCAGTAGGAAGCTCGAGAACACAGATACGCAGTATTTT
-	-	TRBV2	TRBJ1-4	CASSESPDSNEKLFF	TGTGCCAGCAGTGAAAGCCCCGACTCTAATGAAAAACTGTTTTTT
-	TRBD1	TRBV18	TRBJ1-4	CASSRGTGDEKLFF	TGTGCCAGCTCACGGGGGACAGGGGATGAAAAACTGTTTTTT
-	TRBD1	TRBV10-3	TRBJ1-1	CAIRGQGGPEAFF	TGTGCCATCAGGGGACAGGGGGGGCCTGAAGCTTTCTTT
-	TRBD2	TRBV7-9	TRBJ2-1	CASSSYAGGLNEQFF	TGTGCCAGCAGCTCCTACGCGGGGGGCCTCAATGAGCAGTTCTTC
-	TRBD2	TRBV19	TRBJ2-2	CASSRGLAGTGELFF	TGTGCCAGTAGTAGGGGACTAGCGGGAACCGGGGAGCTGTTTTTT
-	TRBD1	TRBV25-1	TRBJ2-1	CASSEQGASHLYNEQFF	TGTGCCAGCAGTGAACAGGGGGCATCTCACCTCTACAATGAGCAGTTCTTC
-	TRBD2	TRBV27	TRBJ2-2	CASSIFRDRNPTSGIAGELFF	TGTGCCAGCAGCATATTCCGGGACAGGAACCCAACTAGCGGGATAGCCGGGGAGCTGTTTTTT
-	TRBD1	TRBV6-2/TRBV6-3	TRBJ1-2	CASSYFQGVVGYTF	TGTGCCAGCAGTTACTTCCAGGGGGTAGTTGGCTACACCTTC
-	TRBD2	TRBV19	TRBJ2-6	CASTGLAGVGANVLTF	TGTGCCAGTACGGGACTAGCGGGAGTTGGGGCCAACGTCCTGACTTTC
-	TRBD2	TRBV27	TRBJ2-7	CASSSRTSDYEQYF	TGTGCCAGCAGTTCCCGGACTAGCGACTACGAGCAGTACTTC
-	-	TRBV27	TRBJ2-6	CASSQRSGGTAGANVLTF	TGTGCCAGCAGTCAGAGGTCAGGGGGGACAGCGGGGGCCAACGTCCTGACTTTC
-	TRBD1	TRBV6-5	TRBJ1-5	CASRQDRGGNQPQHF	TGTGCCAGCAGACAAGACAGGGGTGGCAATCAGCCCCAGCATTTT
-	-	TRBV3-1/TRBV3-2	TRBJ2-5	CASSPWTVQETQYF	TGTGCCAGCAGCCCCTGGACAGTCCAAGAGACCCAGTACTTC
-	-	TRBV3-1/TRBV3-2	TRBJ2-3	CASSRSGLGAEDTQYF	TGTGCCAGCAGCCGATCCGGGCTTGGGGCGGAGGATACGCAGTATTTT
-	-	TRBV14	TRBJ2-5	CASSQGPGEETQYF	TGTGCCAGCAGCCAAGGGCCAGGGGAAGAGACCCAGTACTTC
few	-	TRBV27	TRBJ2-7	CASSLIGGLSYEQYF	TGTGCCAGCAGTTTAATCGGGGGATTGTCCTACGAGCAGTACTTC
-	-	TRBV2	TRBJ2-1	CASSGTGGIFHEQFF	TGTGCCAGCAGCGGTACCGGGGGAATTTTCCATGAGCAGTTCTTC
-	TRBD1	TRBV6-5	TRBJ1-4	CASSYEGGSNEKLFF	TGTGCCAGCAGTTACGAAGGGGGCTCTAATGAAAAACTGTTTTTT
-	-	TRBV25-1	TRBJ2-3	CASRAGGTDTQYF	TGTGCCAGCCGAGCAGGGGGCACAGATACGCAGTATTTT
-	-	TRBV14	TRBJ1-1	CASSPHRGVPMNTEAFF	TGTGCCAGCAGCCCCCACCGGGGAGTCCCTATGAACACTGAAGCTTTCTTT
-	TRBD1	TRBV28	TRBJ2-3	CASNRGKKEADTQYF	TGTGCCAGCAACAGGGGAAAGAAAGAGGCAGATACGCAGTATTTT
-	TRBD1	TRBV29-1	TRBJ2-7	CSVSQGTGDEQYF	TGCAGCGTTTCTCAGGGGACAGGGGACGAGCAGTACTTC
-	TRBD2	TRBV10-2	TRBJ2-1	CASRPGLATYNEQFF	TGCGCCAGCAGACCGGGACTAGCGACCTACAATGAGCAGTTCTTC
-	TRBD1	TRBV4-1	TRBJ1-1	CASSQARGRAEAFF	TGCGCCAGCAGCCAAGCGAGGGGGCGAGCTGAAGCTTTCTTT
-	-	TRBV7-3	TRBJ1-2	CALPSAGDGYTF	TGTGCCCTCCCATCGGCAGGGGATGGCTACACCTTC
once	TRBD2	TRBV3-1/TRBV3-2	TRBJ2-1	CASSQFASLAGGRYEQFF	TGTGCCAGCAGCCAGTTTGCCTCACTAGCGGGAGGGCGCTATGAGCAGTTCTTC
-	-	TRBV3-1/TRBV3-2	TRBJ1-2	CASSKQGTPNYGYTF	TGTGCCAGCAGCAAGCAGGGTACGCCTAACTATGGCTACACCTTC
-	-	TRBV6-5	TRBJ1-6	CASSQSGSPLHF	TGTGCCAGCAGCCAATCCGGGTCACCCCTCCACTTT
-	TRBD2	TRBV29-1	TRBJ2-2	CSVGLAGESTGELFF	TGCAGCGTCGGACTAGCGGGAGAGTCCACCGGGGAGCTGTTTTTT
-	TRBD1	TRBV7-8	TRBJ1-1	CASSVYHQDRGEAFF	TGTGCCAGCAGCGTCTACCACCAGGACAGGGGTGAAGCTTTCTTT
-	-	TRBV28	TRBJ2-7	CASSFGGGEVYEQYF	TGTGCCAGCAGTTTTGGGGGGGGCGAGGTTTACGAGCAGTACTTC
-	-	TRBV24-1	TRBJ2-2	CATSDLSVLTGELFF	TGTGCCACCAGTGATTTGTCCGTACTAACCGGGGAGCTGTTTTTT
-	-	TRBV18	TRBJ2-3	CASSPRGQDTQYF	TGTGCCAGCTCACCAAGGGGACAAGATACGCAGTATTTT
-	TRBD2	TRBV7-8	TRBJ2-3	CASSFQTSGSSDTQYF	TGTGCCAGCAGCTTTCAGACTAGCGGGAGTTCCGATACGCAGTATTTT
-	-	TRBV7-9	TRBJ1-5	CASSLGLSNQPQHF	TGTGCCAGCAGCTTAGGACTTAGCAATCAGCCCCAGCATTTT
once	TRBD2	TRBV28	TRBJ2-1	CASTFLAGGPRGEQFF	TGTGCCAGCACCTTCCTAGCGGGGGGGCCGAGGGGTGAGCAGTTCTTC
-	TRBD2	TRBV5-4	TRBJ2-7	CASSPRTSGAYEQYF	TGTGCCAGCAGCCCTAGGACTAGCGGAGCCTACGAGCAGTACTTC
few	-	TRBV21-1	TRBJ1-6	CASSSRTGCRNSPLHF	TGTGCCAGCAGCTCTCGGACAGGGTGTCGCAATTCACCCCTCCACTTT
-	TRBD1	TRBV7-8	TRBJ1-5	CASSRQGAGNQPQHF	TGTGCCAGCAGCAGACAGGGGGCGGGCAATCAGCCCCAGCATTTT
-	-	TRBV2	TRBJ1-2	CASRLGLTANYGYTF	TGTGCCAGCAGACTGGGACTTACAGCTAACTATGGCTACACCTTC
-	TRBD1	TRBV7-2	TRBJ1-2	CASSWWDRDYGYTF	TGTGCCAGCAGCTGGTGGGACAGGGACTATGGCTACACCTTC
-	-	TRBV5-6	TRBJ2-1	CASSQTLLSSYNEQFF	TGTGCCAGCAGCCAAACTTTACTGAGCTCCTACAATGAGCAGTTCTTC
-	TRBD1	TRBV7-9	TRBJ2-7	CASSTIPQGAYEQYF	TGTGCCAGCAGCACTATACCACAGGGGGCCTACGAGCAGTACTTC
-	TRBD1	TRBV24-1	TRBJ1-5	CATSDWGAGTGGPYSNQPQHF	TGTGCCACCAGTGACTGGGGGGCCGGGACAGGGGGCCCCTATAGCAATCAGCCCCAGCATTTT
once	-	TRBV4-3	TRBJ2-7	CASSQDTTYEQYF	TGCGCCAGCAGCCAAGACACAACCTACGAGCAGTACTTC
-	TRBD1	TRBV6-5	TRBJ1-1	CASSYSRFAGGTEAFF	TGTGCCAGCAGTTACTCGAGGTTCGCAGGGGGCACTGAAGCTTTCTTT